The rows below give T cell receptor beta chains drawn from one sample of a study of blood T cells in healthy people across ages. A single record per CDR3 protein comes from TCRdb applying MiXCR to the 5' RACE reads. The profile shows 1.5 million or so distinct CDR3 sequences, around 40% of them singletons. Sequenced input: blood. The receptors were gathered from a woman aged 18-30 years in good health. Each CDR3 is given with its conserved first and last residue. A D gene is named only where the DNA matches it firmly. Not all rows give a size; the values are once, few, many and, for expanded clones, a class.

NA,TRBV10-3,NA,TRBJ1-3,CAISDGYSGNTIYF,TGTGCCATCAGTGATGGTTACTCTGGAAACACCATATATTTT
NA,TRBV7-2,TRBD1,TRBJ2-7,CATKDRGGNEQYF,TGTGCCACCAAGGACAGGGGTGGGAACGAGCAGTACTTC
few,TRBV5-6,NA,TRBJ2-7,CASSMEGLRGFPYEQYF,TGTGCCAGCAGCATGGAGGGCCTTAGGGGATTTCCCTACGAGCAGTACTTC
once,TRBV9,NA,TRBJ2-3,CASSGGSTSTDTQYF,TGTGCCAGCAGCGGAGGGTCTACAAGCACAGATACGCAGTATTTT
NA,TRBV6-6,NA,TRBJ1-1,CASSYDRPEAFF,TGTGCCAGCAGTTACGATCGGCCTGAAGCTTTCTTT
NA,TRBV6-5,TRBD1,TRBJ2-5,CASTHRGSQYF,TGTGCCAGCACGCACAGGGGGTCCCAGTACTTC
NA,TRBV20-1,NA,TRBJ1-6,CSARDQSIISPLHF,TGCAGTGCTAGAGATCAGAGTATCATTTCACCCCTCCACTTT
NA,TRBV6-6,NA,TRBJ1-3,CASSYAGGSGNTIYF,TGTGCCAGCAGTTACGCGGGGGGTTCTGGAAACACCATATATTTT
NA,TRBV29-1,NA,TRBJ2-7,CSVDDGSYEQYF,TGCAGCGTTGATGACGGCTCCTACGAGCAGTACTTC
NA,TRBV11-2,NA,TRBJ2-1,CASSKAQRQFF,TGTGCCAGCAGCAAGGCCCAGAGGCAGTTCTTC
NA,TRBV4-3,NA,TRBJ2-7,CASSQDAGPMFYEQYF,TGCGCCAGCAGCCAAGATGCGGGGCCCATGTTCTACGAGCAGTACTTC
NA,TRBV6-2/TRBV6-3,TRBD1,TRBJ1-2,CASSYGSGTGSYGYTF,TGTGCCAGCAGTTACGGCTCCGGGACAGGGAGCTATGGCTACACCTTC
many,TRBV2,NA,TRBJ2-3,CASSELQGSVDTQYF,TGTGCCAGCAGTGAACTACAGGGAAGCGTAGATACGCAGTATTTT
NA,TRBV6-2/TRBV6-3,NA,TRBJ2-1,CASSYFYNEQFF,TGTGCCAGCAGTTACTTTTACAATGAGCAGTTCTTC
NA,TRBV15,TRBD1,TRBJ1-4,CATSRDGTGLNEKLFF,TGTGCCACCAGCAGAGATGGGACAGGGCTTAATGAAAAACTGTTTTTT
NA,TRBV28,NA,TRBJ1-4,CASSLSPIWDPETTNEKLFF,TGTGCCAGCAGCCTTTCCCCTATCTGGGACCCCGAAACAACTAATGAAAAACTGTTTTTT
NA,TRBV6-2/TRBV6-3,TRBD1,TRBJ1-2,CASITRDRGHGYTF,TGTGCCAGCATTACAAGAGACAGGGGGCATGGCTACACCTTC
NA,TRBV6-2/TRBV6-3,TRBD1,TRBJ1-1,CASNRQGSTEAFF,TGTGCCAGCAACAGACAGGGGAGCACTGAAGCTTTCTTT
NA,TRBV28,NA,TRBJ2-3,CASIFPARVTGTQYF,TGTGCCAGCATTTTCCCCGCCCGGGTCACAGGTACGCAGTATTTT
few,TRBV7-2,NA,TRBJ2-6,CGLESTGGANVLTF,TGTGGCTTGGAAAGTACCGGTGGGGCCAACGTCCTGACTTTC
NA,TRBV29-1,NA,TRBJ2-7,CSYREDSYEQYF,TGCAGTTATAGGGAAGACTCCTACGAGCAGTACTTC
NA,TRBV27,TRBD2,TRBJ2-1,CASSLALAGGPGYNEQFF,TGTGCCAGCAGTTTAGCCCTAGCGGGAGGGCCGGGATACAATGAGCAGTTCTTC